Listed below are T cell receptor beta chains from one sample, sequenced in a study of CD8 T cells in ankylosing spondylitis. Each CDR3 protein is one row after TCRdb ran MiXCR on the 5' RACE reads. The sample yields roughly 490,000 distinct CDR3 sequences, approximately 5.3% seen once. The sample comprised blood, either unsorted or a sorted T cell fraction (not recorded which). Every receptor here comes from a male donor with ankylosing spondylitis. The CDR3 runs from the conserved cysteine through the conserved F or W. Fields, in order: clone size, J gene, V gene, CDR3 length, D gene, CDR3 protein, CDR3 DNA. D genes are given only for firm matches. Not all rows give a size; the values are once, few, many and, for expanded clones, a class.

many | TRBJ2-1 | TRBV29-1 | 15 | NA | CSVAGRGPSYNEQFF | TGCAGCGTCGCCGGGAGGGGGCCCTCCTACAATGAGCAGTTCTTC
many | TRBJ2-3 | TRBV11-1 | 12 | TRBD1 | CATGQGADTQYF | TGTGCCACGGGACAGGGTGCAGATACGCAGTATTTT
few | TRBJ2-5 | TRBV7-8 | 15 | TRBD2 | CASSPPGGTAETQYF | TGTGCCAGCAGCCCTCCCGGGGGGACGGCAGAGACCCAGTACTTC
few | TRBJ2-3 | TRBV4-1 | 17 | TRBD2 | CASSQRAGVESTDTQYF | TGCGCCAGCAGCCAACGAGCGGGAGTTGAGAGCACAGATACGCAGTATTTT
few | TRBJ2-2 | TRBV12-3/TRBV12-4 | 15 | NA | CASSHSSGPTGELFF | TGTGCCAGCAGTCATAGTTCCGGGCCCACCGGGGAGCTGTTTTTT
many | TRBJ1-2 | TRBV10-3 | 13 | NA | CAINPDSSYGYTF | TGTGCCATCAACCCAGACAGCAGCTATGGCTACACCTTC
many | TRBJ1-4 | TRBV9 | 14 | NA | CASSDTLVGEKLFF | TGTGCCAGCAGCGATACATTAGTGGGTGAAAAACTGTTTTTT
NA | TRBJ2-7 | TRBV19 | 12 | NA | CASRGEAYEQYF | TGTGCCAGTAGGGGGGAAGCCTACGAGCAGTACTTC
many | TRBJ1-5 | TRBV6-2/TRBV6-3 | 13 | NA | CASRETGYQPQHF | TGTGCCAGCAGAGAGACCGGTTATCAGCCCCAGCATTTT
NA | TRBJ1-4 | TRBV2 | 12 | NA | CASCYIPEKLFF | TGTGCCAGCTGTTACATACCAGAAAAACTGTTTTTT
many | TRBJ2-1 | TRBV3-1 | 11 | NA | CASSQRGEQFF | TGTGCCAGCAGCCAACGGGGTGAGCAGTTCTTC
many | TRBJ2-6 | TRBV4-3 | 17 | NA | CASSQYPGDPGANVLTF | TGCGCCAGCAGCCAATACCCCGGGGACCCTGGGGCCAACGTCCTGACTTTC
NA | TRBJ2-7 | TRBV6-1 | 13 | NA | CASSEASRYEQYF | TGTGCCAGCAGTGAAGCGAGTAGATACGAGCAGTACTTC
many | TRBJ2-5 | TRBV4-2 | 15 | NA | CASSQPTRYQETQYF | TGTGCCAGCAGCCAACCAACGCGCTACCAAGAGACCCAGTACTTC
many | TRBJ2-1 | TRBV18 | 15 | NA | CASSPSQSSYNEQFF | TGTGCCAGCTCACCAAGTCAAAGCTCCTACAATGAGCAGTTCTTC
many | TRBJ1-2 | TRBV20-1 | 12 | NA | CSTVGVPLGYTF | TGCAGTACCGTGGGGGTCCCTTTAGGCTACACCTTC
many | TRBJ1-4 | TRBV12-3/TRBV12-4 | 15 | NA | CASSLRLGRAEKLFF | TGTGCCAGCAGTTTAAGACTCGGGAGGGCTGAAAAACTGTTTTTT
few | TRBJ2-7 | TRBV7-9 | 15 | NA | CASSSGPTSSYEQYF | TGTGCCAGCAGCTCGGGTCCCACGAGCTCCTACGAGCAGTACTTC